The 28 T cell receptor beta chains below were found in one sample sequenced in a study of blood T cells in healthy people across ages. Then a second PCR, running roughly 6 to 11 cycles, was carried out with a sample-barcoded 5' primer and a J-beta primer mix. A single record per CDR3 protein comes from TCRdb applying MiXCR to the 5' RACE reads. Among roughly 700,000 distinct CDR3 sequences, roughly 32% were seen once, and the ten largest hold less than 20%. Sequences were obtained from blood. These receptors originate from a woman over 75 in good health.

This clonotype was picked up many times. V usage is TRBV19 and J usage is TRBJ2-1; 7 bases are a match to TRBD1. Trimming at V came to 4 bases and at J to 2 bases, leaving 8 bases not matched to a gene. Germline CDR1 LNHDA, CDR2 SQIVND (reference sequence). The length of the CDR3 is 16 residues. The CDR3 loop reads CASSTHRGSPYNEQFF. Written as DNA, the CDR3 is TGTGCCAGTAGTACCCACAGGGGAAGTCCCTACAATGAGCAGTTCTTC.

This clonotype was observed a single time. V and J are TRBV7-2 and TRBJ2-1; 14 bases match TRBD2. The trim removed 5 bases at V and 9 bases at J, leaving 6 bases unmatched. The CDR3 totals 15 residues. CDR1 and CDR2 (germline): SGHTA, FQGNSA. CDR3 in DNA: TGTGCCAGCAGCAAGACTAGCGGGGGGGCCGCTGAGCAGTTCTTC. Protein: CASSKTSGGAAEQFF.

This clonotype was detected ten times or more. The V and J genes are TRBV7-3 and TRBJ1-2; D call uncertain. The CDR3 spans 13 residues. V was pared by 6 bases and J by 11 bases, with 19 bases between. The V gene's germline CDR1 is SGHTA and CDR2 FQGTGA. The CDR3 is CASSQSSDGSYTF. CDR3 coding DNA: TGTGCCAGCAGTCAATCCTCGGACGGCTCTTACACCTTC.

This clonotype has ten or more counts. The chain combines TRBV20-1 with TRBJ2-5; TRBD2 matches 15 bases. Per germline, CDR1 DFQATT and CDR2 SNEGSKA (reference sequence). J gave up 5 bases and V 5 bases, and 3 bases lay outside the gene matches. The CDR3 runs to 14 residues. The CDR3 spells CSADGTSGGETQYF. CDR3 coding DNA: TGCAGTGCTGATGGGACTAGCGGGGGGGAGACCCAGTACTTC.

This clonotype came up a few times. CDR3 sequence: CASSPRGAVNEKLFF. The CDR3 DNA follows: TGTGCCAGCAGCCCGCGAGGGGCAGTAAATGAAAAACTGTTTTTT. The chain uses TRBV9 and TRBJ1-4; possibly TRBD1 for D (5 bases). Between the trimmed V and J ends, which lost 4 bases and 5 bases, there was a span of 15 bases. CDR1 is SGDLS, CDR2 YYNGEE, per germline. This CDR3 spans 15 amino acids.

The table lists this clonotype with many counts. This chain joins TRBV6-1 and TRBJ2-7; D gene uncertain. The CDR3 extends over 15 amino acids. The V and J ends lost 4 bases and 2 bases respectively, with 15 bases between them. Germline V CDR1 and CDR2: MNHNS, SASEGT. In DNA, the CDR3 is TGTGCCAGCAGTGTGGAAAAGTCAGGTCCCTACGAGCAGTACTTC. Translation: CASSVEKSGPYEQYF.

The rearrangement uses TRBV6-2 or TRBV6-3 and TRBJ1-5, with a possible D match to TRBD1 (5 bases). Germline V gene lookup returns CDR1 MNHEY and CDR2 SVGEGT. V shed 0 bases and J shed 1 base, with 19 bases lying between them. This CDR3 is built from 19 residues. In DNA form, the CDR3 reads TGTGCCAGCAGTTACTCGAGGACTCAGGGACTAAGGAGCAATCAGCCCCAGCATTTT. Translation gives CASSYSRTQGLRSNQPQHF.

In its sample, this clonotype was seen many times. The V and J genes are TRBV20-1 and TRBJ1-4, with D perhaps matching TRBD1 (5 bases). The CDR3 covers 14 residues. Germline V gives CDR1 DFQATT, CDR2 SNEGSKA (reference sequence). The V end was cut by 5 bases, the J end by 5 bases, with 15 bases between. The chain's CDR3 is CSALRGEENEKLFF. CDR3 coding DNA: TGCAGTGCTCTCCGGGGGGAGGAGAATGAAAAACTGTTTTTT.

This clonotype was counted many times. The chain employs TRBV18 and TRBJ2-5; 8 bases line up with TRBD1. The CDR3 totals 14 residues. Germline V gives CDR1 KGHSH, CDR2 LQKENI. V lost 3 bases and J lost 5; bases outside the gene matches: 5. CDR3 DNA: TGTGCCAGCTCACCGGGACAGGTGCAGGAGACCCAGTACTTC. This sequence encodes CASSPGQVQETQYF.

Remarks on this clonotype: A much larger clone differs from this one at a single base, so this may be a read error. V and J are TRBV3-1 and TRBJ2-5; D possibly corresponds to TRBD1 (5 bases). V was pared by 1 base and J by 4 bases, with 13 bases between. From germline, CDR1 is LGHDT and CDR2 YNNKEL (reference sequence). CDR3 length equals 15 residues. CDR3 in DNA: TGTGCCAGCAGCCAAGTGCAGGGCGGTGGAGAGACCCAGTACTTC. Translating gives CASSQVQGGGETQYF.

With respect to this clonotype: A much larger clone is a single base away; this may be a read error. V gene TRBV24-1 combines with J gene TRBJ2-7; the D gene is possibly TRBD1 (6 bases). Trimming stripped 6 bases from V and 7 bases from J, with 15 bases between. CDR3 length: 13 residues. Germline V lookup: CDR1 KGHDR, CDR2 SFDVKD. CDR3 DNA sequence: TGTGCCACCAGTTTCCCAGGGGTTAATGAGCAGTACTTC. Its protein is CATSFPGVNEQYF.

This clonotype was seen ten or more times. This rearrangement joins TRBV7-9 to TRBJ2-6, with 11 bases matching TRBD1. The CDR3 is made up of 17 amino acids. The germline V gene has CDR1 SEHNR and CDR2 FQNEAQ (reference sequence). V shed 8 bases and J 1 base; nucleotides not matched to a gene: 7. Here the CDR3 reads CASYRTGGASGANVLTF. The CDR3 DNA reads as TGTGCCAGCTACCGGACAGGGGGCGCGTCTGGGGCCAACGTCCTGACTTTC.

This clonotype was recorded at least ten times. This CDR3 is CASSWQSNGYNEQFF. The CDR3 nucleotides read TGTGCCAGCAGTTGGCAGTCAAATGGTTACAATGAGCAGTTCTTC. This chain links TRBV27 with TRBJ2-1; D gene uncertain. CDR3 length equals 15 residues. Trimming removed 4 bases from V and 4 bases from J, with 14 bases in between. CDR1 and CDR2 (germline): MNHEY, SMNVEV (reference sequence).

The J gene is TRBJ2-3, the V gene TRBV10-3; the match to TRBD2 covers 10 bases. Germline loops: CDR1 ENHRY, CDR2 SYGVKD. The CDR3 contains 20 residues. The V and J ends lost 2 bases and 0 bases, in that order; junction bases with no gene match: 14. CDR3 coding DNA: TGTGCCATCAGTGAGAGTTGGGCTAGCGGGAGTGAGGATAGCACAGATACGCAGTATTTT. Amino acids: CAISESWASGSEDSTDTQYF.

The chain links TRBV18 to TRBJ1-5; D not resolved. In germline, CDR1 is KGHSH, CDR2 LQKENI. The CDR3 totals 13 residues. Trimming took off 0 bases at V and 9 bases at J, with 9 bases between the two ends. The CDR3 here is CASSPPMTGPQHF. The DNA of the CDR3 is TGTGCCAGCTCACCACCTATGACTGGGCCCCAGCATTTT.

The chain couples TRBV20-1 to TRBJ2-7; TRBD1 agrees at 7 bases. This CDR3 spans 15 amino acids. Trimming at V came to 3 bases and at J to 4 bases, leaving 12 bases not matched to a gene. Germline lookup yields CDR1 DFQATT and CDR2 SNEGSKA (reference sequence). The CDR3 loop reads CSARGPETGMYEQYF. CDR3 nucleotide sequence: TGCAGTGCTAGGGGGCCGGAGACAGGGATGTACGAGCAGTACTTC.

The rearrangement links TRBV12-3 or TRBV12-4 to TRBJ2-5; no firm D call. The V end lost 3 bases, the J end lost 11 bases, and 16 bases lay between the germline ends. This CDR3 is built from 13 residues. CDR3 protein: CASSLGGYNEQYF. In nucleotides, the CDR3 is TGTGCCAGCAGTTTGGGTGGTTACAATGAGCAGTACTTC.

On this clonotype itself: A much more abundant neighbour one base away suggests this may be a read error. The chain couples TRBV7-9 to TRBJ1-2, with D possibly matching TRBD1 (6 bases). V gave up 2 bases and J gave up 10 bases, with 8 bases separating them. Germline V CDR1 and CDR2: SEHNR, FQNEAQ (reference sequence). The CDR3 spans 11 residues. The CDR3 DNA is TGTGCCAGCAGCTTAAGGGGGGCCTACACCTTC. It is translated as CASSLRGAYTF.

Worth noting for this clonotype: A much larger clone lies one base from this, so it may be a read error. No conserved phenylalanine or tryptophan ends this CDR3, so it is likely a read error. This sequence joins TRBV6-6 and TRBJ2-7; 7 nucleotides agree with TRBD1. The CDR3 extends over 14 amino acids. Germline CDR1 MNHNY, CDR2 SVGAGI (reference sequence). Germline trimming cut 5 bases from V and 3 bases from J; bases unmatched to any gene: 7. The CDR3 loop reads CASSPRGQNYEQYC. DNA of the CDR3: TGTGCCAGCAGTCCCCGGGGACAGAACTACGAGCAGTACTGC.

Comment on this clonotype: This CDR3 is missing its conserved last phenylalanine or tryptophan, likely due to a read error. CDR3 residues: CASSVVVSLEAFC. For the CDR3, the DNA is TGTGCCAGCAGCGTAGTTGTCTCACTTGAAGCTTTCTGT. The J gene is TRBJ1-1, the V gene TRBV9; no reliable D call. The CDR3 length is 13 residues. Per germline, CDR1 SGDLS and CDR2 YYNGEE. Trimming removed 0 bases from V and 7 bases from J, with 10 bases in between.

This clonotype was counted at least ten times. CDR3 protein: CASSSGTTSSTDTQYF. CDR3 nucleotide sequence: TGTGCCAGCAGCTCCGGGACCACATCTAGCACAGATACGCAGTATTTT. This chain links TRBV11-2 with TRBJ2-3; D might be TRBD1 or TRBD2, each matching 5 bases. Per germline, CDR1 SGHAT and CDR2 FQNNGV. This CDR3 is built from 16 residues. V dropped 4 bases and J dropped 0 bases, with 14 bases sitting between them.

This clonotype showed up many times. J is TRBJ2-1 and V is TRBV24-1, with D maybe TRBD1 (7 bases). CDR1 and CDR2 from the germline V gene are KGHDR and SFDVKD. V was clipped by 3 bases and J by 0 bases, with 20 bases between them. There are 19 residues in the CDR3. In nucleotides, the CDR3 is TGTGCCACCAGTGATCCCTCTGGCGGGGACAGCCGCTCCTACAATGAGCAGTTCTTC. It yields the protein CATSDPSGGDSRSYNEQFF.

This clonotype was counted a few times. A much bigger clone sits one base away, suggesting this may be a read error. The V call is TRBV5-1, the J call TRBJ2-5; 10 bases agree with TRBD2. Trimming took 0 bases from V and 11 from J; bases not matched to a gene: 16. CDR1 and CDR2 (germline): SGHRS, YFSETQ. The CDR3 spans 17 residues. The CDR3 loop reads CASSLGLSGGAKNEQYF. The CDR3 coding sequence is TGCGCCAGCAGCTTGGGTTTAAGCGGGGGGGCCAAGAATGAGCAGTACTTC.

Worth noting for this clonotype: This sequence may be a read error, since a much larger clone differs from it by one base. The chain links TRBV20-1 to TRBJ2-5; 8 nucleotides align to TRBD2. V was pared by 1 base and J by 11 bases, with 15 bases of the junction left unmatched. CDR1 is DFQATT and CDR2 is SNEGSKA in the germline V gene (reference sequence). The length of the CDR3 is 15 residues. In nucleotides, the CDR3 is TGCAGTGCTAGAGCCCCGGGGGGGAAATACAATGAGCAGTACTTC. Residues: CSARAPGGKYNEQYF.

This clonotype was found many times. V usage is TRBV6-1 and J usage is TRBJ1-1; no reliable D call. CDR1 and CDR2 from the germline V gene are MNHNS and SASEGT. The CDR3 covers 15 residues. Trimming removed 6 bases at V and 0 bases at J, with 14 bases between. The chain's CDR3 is CASRPMSEMNTEAFF. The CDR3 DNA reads TGTGCCAGCAGGCCAATGTCCGAAATGAACACTGAAGCTTTCTTT.

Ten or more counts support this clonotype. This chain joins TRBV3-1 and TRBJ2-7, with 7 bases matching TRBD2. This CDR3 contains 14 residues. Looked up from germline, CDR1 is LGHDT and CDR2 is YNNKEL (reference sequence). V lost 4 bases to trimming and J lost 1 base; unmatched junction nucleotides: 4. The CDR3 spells CASSRRSGSYEQYF. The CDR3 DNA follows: TGTGCCAGCAGCCGACGTAGCGGGTCCTACGAGCAGTACTTC.

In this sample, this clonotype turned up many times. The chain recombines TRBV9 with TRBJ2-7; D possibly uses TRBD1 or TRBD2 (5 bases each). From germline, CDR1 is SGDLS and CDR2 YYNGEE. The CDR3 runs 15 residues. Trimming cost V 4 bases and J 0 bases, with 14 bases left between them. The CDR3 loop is CASSLGTSSSYEQYF. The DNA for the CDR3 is TGTGCCAGCAGCCTTGGGACCTCTAGCTCCTACGAGCAGTACTTC.

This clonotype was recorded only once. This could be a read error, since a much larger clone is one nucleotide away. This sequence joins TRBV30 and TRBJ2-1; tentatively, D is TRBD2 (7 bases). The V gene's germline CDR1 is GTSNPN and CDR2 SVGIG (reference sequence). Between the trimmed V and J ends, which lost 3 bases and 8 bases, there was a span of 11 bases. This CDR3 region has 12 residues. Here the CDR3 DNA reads TGTGCCTGGAGGGGGGGGGGCCATGAGCAGTTCTTC. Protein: CAWRGGGHEQFF.